This paragraph covers one T cell receptor (beta chain) sequence. CDR1 is KGHSH, CDR2 LQKENI, per germline. The CDR3 extends over 15 amino acids. V shed 6 bases, J shed 4 bases, and the junction held 10 bases outside the gene matches. With 60 Vbeta and 13 Jbeta primers, the PCR was carried out. Using immunoSEQ multiplex PCR, the repertoire was profiled, and TCRdb retains in-frame clones only, with some absent. The table shows about 160,000 clones, with approximately 81% occurring only once. This sample is drawn from a study of cytomegalovirus exposure and HLA in healthy donors. Source material: PBMCs. The chain recombines TRBV18 with TRBJ2-7; 9 nucleotides line up with TRBD1. The TCR was taken from a male donor in good health and CMV-seronegative. CDR3 residues: CASSRTGTGQYEQYF. The CDR3 DNA sequence: TGTGCCAGCTCCAGGACCGGGACAGGGCAGTACGAGCAGTACTTC.